These T cell receptor beta chains were read from a single sample in a study of T cell responses to AZD1222 COVID-19 vaccine. Profiling relied on immunoSEQ multiplex PCR, and the TCRdb table lists in-frame clones only, not all of them. The sample has under 150,000 clones; approximately 90% are singletons. Here the sequenced sample was peripheral blood, taken 28 days after the second AZD1222 dose. These receptors originate from an adult who received the AZD1222 COVID-19 vaccine. The CDR3 runs from the conserved cysteine through the conserved F or W. D genes are given only for firm matches. The size of a clone is reported for some rows only, either as once, few or many, or as a class for expanded clones.

NA,TRBJ1-2,TRBV7-8,NA,CASSIYMGVQGGDYGYTF,TGTGCCAGCAGCATCTACATGGGGGTACAGGGCGGGGACTATGGCTACACCTTC
NA,TRBJ1-3,TRBV20-1,NA,CSARDEDRNYF,TGCAGTGCCCGGGACGAGGACCGAAATTATTTT
NA,TRBJ2-1,TRBV7-9,NA,CASSRLESLHEQFF,TGTGCCAGCAGCCGACTCGAATCCCTGCATGAGCAGTTCTTC
NA,TRBJ1-1,TRBV12-3/TRBV12-4,NA,CASSKQTNTEAFF,TGTGCCAGCAGCAAACAGACGAACACTGAAGCTTTCTTT
few,TRBJ2-1,TRBV4-2,TRBD2,CASSQRTSGSYNEQFF,TGTGCCAGCAGCCAAAGGACTAGCGGGAGTTACAATGAGCAGTTCTTC
once,TRBJ2-2,TRBV6-5,NA,CASMELRDTGELFF,TGTGCCAGCATGGAATTGCGGGACACCGGGGAGCTGTTTTTT
NA,TRBJ1-1,TRBV7-9,NA,CASSLGWGGGTEAFF,TGTGCCAGCAGCTTAGGATGGGGCGGGGGCACTGAAGCTTTCTTT
NA,TRBJ2-5,TRBV11-2,TRBD1,CASSLRTGRETQYF,TGTGCCAGCAGCCTACGGACAGGGAGAGAGACCCAGTACTTC
NA,TRBJ2-7,TRBV2,TRBD1,CASRETGGGYEQYF,TGTGCCAGCAGGGAGACAGGGGGGGGCTACGAGCAGTACTTC
NA,TRBJ1-2,TRBV18,TRBD1,CASSLLQGQEGYTF,TGTGCCAGCTCTCTCCTTCAGGGACAGGAGGGCTACACCTTC
NA,TRBJ1-1,TRBV4-1,NA,CASSQRGRGGTEAFF,TGCGCCAGCAGCCAAAGGGGGAGGGGAGGGACTGAAGCTTTCTTT